This T cell receptor beta chain originates from a study of post-analysis software for immune sequencing data. Overall study context: Relapsing-remitting, secondary progressive and progressive-relapsing multiple sclerosis were all included among the disease courses.

General study findings and limits: Patients had higher frequencies than controls of roughly 5 TRBV segments, including TRBV5-6, TRBV5-1 and TRBV20-1.

Prepared libraries of TCR beta cDNA carried unique molecular identifiers. TCRdb fed the PCR reads into MiXCR, producing one record per CDR3 protein. This table has about 760,000 distinct CDR3 sequences, approximately 30% appearing once. Germline-derived CDR1 and CDR2 are SGHTA and FQGNSA. The length of the CDR3 is 18 residues. The V segment lost 1 base and the J segment 1 base; nucleotides outside the gene matches: 7. A word on this clonotype: Its antigen is undetermined.

The clonotype originates from a girl aged 5-17 years with multiple sclerosis. Sequencing was carried out using blood. V is TRBV7-2 and J is TRBJ2-6, with 7 bases that match TRBD1. The CDR3 protein is CASSLGQGGISGANVLTF. CDR3 DNA sequence: TGTGCCAGCAGCTTAGGACAGGGTGGAATTTCTGGGGCCAACGTCCTGACTTTC.